This TCR beta chain was documented in a study of spatial heterogeneity in lung cancer (dated by TCRdb to between 2018 and 2020). Regarding the complete study: Beta-chain transcripts were consistently detected in greater numbers than alpha-chain transcripts, which likely reflects a higher abundance of beta-chain transcripts. Nonsynonymous mutation counts, determined by whole-exome sequencing of tumor tissue, were related to features of the TCR repertoire. In non-small cell lung cancer, the study made a quantitative comparison of TCR alpha and beta repertoires among multiple tumor regions, matched nontumor lung and blood. A strong correlation was found between TCR transcript counts in tumor regions and a T cell transcriptional module score from matched bulk RNA-seq. Both alpha and beta chains were TCR-sequenced in around 230 tumor regions, around 65 matched nontumor lung samples and roughly 50 PBMC samples obtained at surgery. In the raw uncorrected reads, each unique combination of TCR and UMI appeared more than ten times on average. What the research found in general, with its limitations: TCR-seq coverage of tumor T cells was estimated at only 7% to 8.5% for alpha chains and approximately 13% for beta chains. Confirming at a functional level the hypothesis that regional TCRs recognize regional mutations was considered to require additional single-cell paired TCR alpha and beta sequencing. The tumor nonsynonymous mutation count correlated with the number of expanded alpha and beta TCRs within the tumor. Counts of ubiquitous and regional expanded TCRs correlated with counts of ubiquitous and regional nonsynonymous mutations, respectively.

The library was made by 5' RACE. Reads for this sample came from a NextSeq 500. In the TCR library protocol, a unique molecular identifier was attached to each TCR cDNA molecule so that PCR and sequencing errors could be corrected. In the original analysis: TCR identification, UMI-based error correction and CDR3 extraction were performed with Decombinator tools. TCRs above a frequency of 2 per 1,000, corresponding to the top 1% of the tumor frequency distribution, were defined as expanded. Expanded tumor TCRs were classed as regional if statistically deemed absent (corrected P<0.05) from at least one tumor region, otherwise ubiquitous. Renyi diversity was computed with the R vegan package after each repertoire had been subsampled 100 times to 5,000 TCRs. CDR3 similarity networks were built from amino acid triplet string-kernel similarity, with CDR3s being connected when pairwise similarity was above 0.82. The public reads were run again by TCRdb, first through fastp at Q25 and then through MiXCR, and only productive beta chains were kept. Records with the same CDR3 protein are collapsed into one entry carrying the most frequent genes and DNA. The V and J calls and clone size come from TCRdb's table, not from the authors' own analysis. The sample table holds 15,000 to 20,000 distinct CDR3 sequences, of which 9.5% to 10% were seen once. The top ten hold 20% to 25% of the sample.

The sample's time point label, decoded: sample taken at primary tumor resection. Donors were 65 to 85 patients with early-stage, untreated non-small cell lung cancer from the lung TRACERx cohort. TCR sequencing used whole RNA extracted from tumor and nontumor lung tissue, or from cryopreserved PBMC samples, without cell sorting. A patient was chosen for TCR sequencing only when enough RNA was available from at least two tumor regions. Before being selected, tumor and adjacent nontumor lung specimens were reviewed by a lung pathologist. Trimming accounts for 2 bases at V and 8 bases at J, while the number of junction bases matched to no gene is 1. Via the germline V gene, CDR1 is KGHSY and CDR2 FQNENV. Taken from cysteine to phenylalanine, the CDR3 has 13 residues. Only the CDR3 region is kept as DNA, spanning 39 bases read in frame from base 1. This clonotype was seen ten or more times. No cognate antigen has been identified for it. Base qualities are not recorded, but no much larger clone differs from it by a single base. This beta chain appears as a stray read in a library generated for alpha chains; its size is not informative.

The sample here was lung tumor tissue, taken at surgery. In this chain, TRBV16 is recombined with TRBJ1-4; a stretch of 8 junction bases matches TRBD1. The sequence was obtained from a female donor with early-stage non-small cell lung cancer. The nucleotides are TGTGCCAGCAGCCAAGGGACAGGAGAAAAACTGTTTTTT. It encodes CASSQGTGEKLFF. Here the CDR3 is joined to the reference TRBV16 and TRBJ1-4 genes, and the full variable domain is: GEEVAQTPKHLVRGEGQKAKLYCAPIKGHSYVFWYQQVLKNEFKFLISFQNENVFDETGMPKERFSAKCLPNSPCSLEIQATKLEDSAVYFCASSQGTGEKLFFGSGTQLSVL.